Below, 20 T cell receptor beta chains from the same sample are listed, as sequenced in a study of blood T cell repertoires in COVID-19 (dated by TCRdb to the early 2020s). Library method: the immunoSEQ multiplex PCR assay. The table comes from immuneACCESS by way of TCRdb, which keeps in-frame sequences with V and J called. Part of the clones is missing from these tables; in studies checked, under half for an unresolved V gene and the rest for unknown reasons. Counted in this sample were about 210,000 clones; around 80% of them appeared once. More than 7% of the sample goes to the ten largest clones. The sample was peripheral blood. These receptors came from a woman in her 70s with acute or convalescent COVID-19.

The chain uses TRBV3-1 (or the pseudogene TRBV3-2) and TRBJ1-1; D is unclear. Germline V gives CDR1 LGHDT, CDR2 YNNKEL (reference sequence). CDR3 length: 15 residues. V shed 0 bases and J shed 2 bases, with 10 bases lying between them. CDR3 nucleotide sequence: TGTGCCAGCAGCCAAGACCTGAGGGCTAACACTGAAGCTTTCTTT. It specifies CASSQDLRANTEAFF.

The chain uses TRBV7-8 and TRBJ1-3; D possibly corresponds to TRBD1 (6 bases). The ends were cut back, 2 bases at V and 0 bases at J, with 11 bases in the middle. The CDR3 runs 16 residues. From germline, CDR1 is SGHVS and CDR2 FQNEAQ. CDR3 in amino acids: CASSLWADSSGNTIYF. The CDR3 DNA follows: TGTGCCAGCAGCTTATGGGCGGACAGCTCTGGAAACACCATATATTTT.

Written as DNA, the CDR3 is TGTGCCAGCAGCTCCGAAGCGGAGGATACGCAGTATTTT. This codes for CASSSEAEDTQYF. The chain employs TRBV7-8 and TRBJ2-3; D perhaps matches TRBD2 (5 bases). The germline V gene encodes CDR1 SGHVS and CDR2 FQNEAQ. There are 13 residues in the CDR3. V was cut by 4 bases and J by 6 bases, with 11 bases left in between.

V and J are TRBV5-1 and TRBJ2-1, with a possible D match to TRBD2 (5 bases). Germline values: CDR1 SGHRS, CDR2 YFSETQ. The V and J ends lost 2 bases and 1 base respectively, with 16 bases between them. CDR3 length: 17 residues. Written as DNA, the CDR3 is TGCGCCAGCAGCTTAGGTGAGGTCCGGAGGTCCTACAATGAGCAGTTCTTC. Protein sequence: CASSLGEVRRSYNEQFF.

The rearrangement joins TRBV27 to TRBJ2-5; no reliable D call. Trimming left V 3 bases short and J 3 bases short, with 8 bases between. CDR3 size: 13 residues. CDR1 and CDR2 (germline): MNHEY, SMNVEV (reference sequence). In nucleotides, the CDR3 is TGTGCCAGCAGTTTGATTTCGGAAGAGACCCAGTACTTC. It is translated as CASSLISEETQYF.

The chain links TRBV5-1 to TRBJ2-7; 7 positions match TRBD1. The CDR3 length is 15 residues. Germline assignment: CDR1 SGHRS and CDR2 YFSETQ. The V gene end was trimmed by 0 bases and the J gene end by 3 bases; junction bases not matched to a gene: 6. The CDR3 spells CASSLVTGLVYEQYF. Here the CDR3 DNA reads TGCGCCAGCAGCTTGGTGACAGGGCTAGTCTACGAGCAGTACTTC.

This chain connects TRBV27 to TRBJ1-6; D remains ambiguous. Trimming stripped 5 bases from V and 6 bases from J, with 8 bases between. The germline V gene has CDR1 MNHEY and CDR2 SMNVEV (reference sequence). The CDR3 is 13 residues long. For the CDR3, the DNA is TGTGCCAGCAGTGTAATCCTTAATTCACCCCTCCACTTT. Amino acids: CASSVILNSPLHF.

V usage is TRBV6-2 or TRBV6-3 and J usage is TRBJ2-7; perhaps TRBD1 as D (5 bases). V was trimmed by 6 bases and J by 2 bases, leaving 14 bases between them. The CDR3 totals 14 residues. Germline loops: CDR1 MNHEY, CDR2 SVGEGT. The CDR3 DNA reads as TGTGCCAGCAGCTCCATCACAGGTGCCTACGAGCAGTACTTC. Amino acid sequence: CASSSITGAYEQYF.

The rearrangement uses TRBV6-5 and TRBJ1-5, with a weak D call TRBD1 (5 bases). The length of the CDR3 is 14 residues. The V end was cut by 8 bases, the J end by 3 bases, with 14 bases between. Germline CDR1 MNHEY, CDR2 SVGAGI. The CDR3 region is CASRGVQNNQPQHF. CDR3 bases: TGTGCCAGCCGGGGGGTACAGAACAATCAGCCCCAGCATTTT.

This clone was seen just once. This sequence joins TRBV7-2 and TRBJ2-1, with 12 bases lining up with TRBD2. The trim removed 6 bases at V and 6 bases at J, leaving 9 bases unmatched. Germline CDR1 reads SGHTA; CDR2 reads FQGNSA. The CDR3 extends over 16 amino acids. CDR3 loop: CASRRQLAGGPNEQFF. CDR3 sequence (DNA): TGTGCCAGCAGAAGACAACTAGCGGGGGGCCCCAATGAGCAGTTCTTC.

The J gene is TRBJ2-3, the V gene TRBV5-1; 7 bases match TRBD1. Trimming at V came to 4 bases and at J to 4 bases, leaving 9 bases not matched to a gene. Germline CDR1 reads SGHRS; CDR2 reads YFSETQ. The CDR3 length is 15 residues. DNA for the CDR3: TGCGCCAGCAGCGCAGAGGGGGCAGGGGCAGATACGCAGTATTTT. Translation: CASSAEGAGADTQYF.

V and J are TRBV27 and TRBJ2-3; 10 positions match TRBD1. Germline lookup yields CDR1 MNHEY and CDR2 SMNVEV (reference sequence). The length of the CDR3 is 19 residues. The J segment lost 3 bases and the V segment lost 3 bases, leaving 15 bases of the junction unmatched. The CDR3 DNA follows: TGTGCCAGCAGTTTTATCCCCCCTAACCGGGACAGGGGAACAGATACGCAGTATTTT. Its translation: CASSFIPPNRDRGTDTQYF.

The chain carries TRBV10-2 and TRBJ2-7; 8 bases fit TRBD2. The CDR3 is made up of 15 amino acids. V lost 6 bases, J lost 1 base, and 8 bases stayed unmatched. Per germline, CDR1 WSHSY and CDR2 SAAADI. The CDR3 loop reads CASRKSGGPSYEQYF. DNA for the CDR3: TGCGCCAGCAGAAAGAGCGGGGGACCATCCTACGAGCAGTACTTC.

J is TRBJ1-6 and V is TRBV5-6, with D maybe TRBD1 (6 bases). CDR1 and CDR2 (germline): SGHDT, YYEEEE. Trimming took off 4 bases at V and 3 bases at J, with 11 bases between the two ends. The CDR3 is made up of 15 amino acids. As DNA, the CDR3 is TGTGCCAGCAGCCCGCCGGGACACTATAATTCACCCCTCCACTTT. Its protein product is CASSPPGHYNSPLHF.

The genes are TRBV7-3 and TRBJ2-3; a weak D match, TRBD2 (7 bases). The CDR3 extends over 15 amino acids. V lost 0 bases, J lost 5 bases, and 12 bases lay in between. Germline V gives CDR1 SGHTA, CDR2 FQGTGA. The CDR3: CASSLTLGGGDTQYF. The CDR3, as DNA: TGTGCCAGCAGCTTAACGTTGGGAGGGGGAGATACGCAGTATTTT. Full variable domain (remainder filled in from reference TRBV7-3 and TRBJ2-3): GAGVSQTPSNKVTEKGKYVELRCDPISGHTALYWYRQSLGQGPEFLIYFQGTGAADDSGLPNDRFFAVRPEGSVSTLKIQRTERGDSAVYLCASSLTLGGGDTQYFGPGTRLTVL.

The chain is built from TRBV5-1 and TRBJ1-1, with 8 bases that match TRBD1. Germline CDR1 SGHRS, CDR2 YFSETQ. Losses at the gene ends were 7 bases for V and 1 base for J; bases not matched to a gene: 3. The CDR3 length is 13 residues. The DNA of the CDR3 is TGCGCCAGCTACGGGACAGGGAACACTGAAGCTTTCTTT. Translation gives CASYGTGNTEAFF.

This chain connects TRBV27 to TRBJ2-5, with 11 bases lining up with TRBD2. V dropped 2 bases and J dropped 0; count of bases not matched to a gene: 8. This CDR3 is built from 18 residues. CDR1 MNHEY and CDR2 SMNVEV come from the germline V gene (reference sequence). The CDR3, as DNA: TGTGCCAGCAGTTTAGGACTAGCGGGCCAACAGTACCAAGAGACCCAGTACTTC. Protein product: CASSLGLAGQQYQETQYF.

The rearrangement joins TRBV7-2 to TRBJ2-1; 10 nucleotides line up with TRBD1. Germline V gene data show CDR1 as SGHTA and CDR2 as FQGNSA. After removal of 3 bases from V and 9 bases from J, the junction contained 17 bases not matched to a gene. There are 18 residues in the CDR3. CDR3 sequence (DNA): TGTGCCAGCAGCTTCATTGGTCGGACAGGGGGGTTTCATAGTGAGCAGTTCTTC. This encodes CASSFIGRTGGFHSEQFF. The full variable domain, rest sourced from reference TRBV7-2 and TRBJ2-1, is GAGVSQSPSNKVTEKGKDVELRCDPISGHTALYWYRQSLGQGLEFLIYFQGNSAPDKSGLPSDRFSAERTGGSVSTLTIQRTQQEDSAVYLCASSFIGRTGGFHSEQFFGPGTRLTVL.

CDR3 sequence: CASSVVQGGRNYGYTF. As DNA, the CDR3 is TGTGCCAGTAGTGTGGTGCAAGGGGGTCGGAACTATGGCTACACCTTC. The chain joins TRBV19 to TRBJ1-2; D perhaps matches TRBD1 (6 bases). V gave up 5 bases and J gave up 2 bases, with 18 bases separating them. CDR3 length: 16 amino acids. Germline V CDR1 and CDR2: LNHDA, SQIVND (reference sequence).

The chain carries TRBV5-1 and TRBJ2-5; D might be TRBD2 (5 bases). Looked up from germline, CDR1 is SGHRS and CDR2 is YFSETQ. The CDR3 has 15 amino acids. V was cut by 4 bases and J by 1 base, with 14 bases left in between. The CDR3 reads CASSRIGSAQETQYF. The CDR3 DNA reads as TGCGCCAGCAGCCGAATCGGTAGCGCCCAAGAGACCCAGTACTTC.